The TCR beta chain under discussion was sequenced for a study of cytomegalovirus exposure and HLA in healthy donors. PCR was performed using 60 Vbeta and 13 Jbeta primers. Libraries were prepared by immunoSEQ multiplex PCR; TCRdb keeps only in-frame clonotypes and omits some of them. This sample's table has 170,000 or so clones. Unmatched junction bases numbered 11, after V lost 5 bases and J lost 6 bases. This CDR3 has 16 residues. Germline CDR1 reads SGHRS; CDR2 reads YFSETQ. Sample: PBMCs. V and J are TRBV5-1 and TRBJ2-7, with 13 bases fitting TRBD2. This clonotype was obtained from a man aged 25 to 40 in good health and CMV-seronegative. The CDR3 bases are TGCGCCAGCAGACGGACTAGCGGGAGTTCGGAGGGCGAGCAGTACTTC. This encodes CASRRTSGSSEGEQYF.